This TCR beta chain was identified during a study of T cell responses to AZD1222 COVID-19 vaccine (dated by TCRdb to the early 2020s). For context, the study as a whole: AZD1222 recipients whose second dose came at about 4 weeks and those whose second dose came at about 12 weeks were combined into one group, since spike-specific TCR depth and breadth did not differ between the two schedules. A total of about 240 trial participants underwent TCR sequencing, of whom about 200 received two doses of AZD1222 and around 26 received two doses of the MenACWY control vaccine. Enrollment into the trials was organized by age into subgroups of 18-55, 56-69 and 70-plus years, and those subgroups contained approximately 150, 30 and 60 TCR-sequenced participants, respectively. The paper as a whole reports these results and caveats: The whole spike protein was spanned by vaccine-associated CD4 TCRs, and dominant responses were seen in regions 160-218 and 743-854. Nearly half of unique spike-specific TCRs reportedly recognized epitopes outside regions mutated in the B.1.351 and B.1.1.7 variants. After two AZD1222 doses, both the breadth and the depth of spike-specific TCRs were significantly higher than at day 0 and than in MenACWY recipients. In the small 56-69-year group, the increase in depth fell short of significance, most likely because of low power. Because no day 14 peak-response samples were available, repertoires were characterized only after the peak T cell response. Conclusions about previously exposed vaccinees were limited because only five to seven AZD1222 recipients were SARS-CoV-2 seropositive at baseline. Most participants were white British and females outnumbered males, and the authors suggested that clonal diversity may have been underestimated.

Taken with the paper, the label for time point translates to: baseline before first vaccination. Vaccinee samples were obtained from the UK trials COV001 and COV002, which included a single-blind randomized controlled phase 2/3 trial of AZD1222 (ChAdOx1 nCoV-19) in healthy adults. For TCRbeta chain sequencing, PBMC samples from trial participants were taken at day 0 and at day 28 after the second dose. Inclusive of the bounding cysteine and phenylalanine, the CDR3 is 16 residues long. Here the CDR3 DNA is all that survives: 48 bases in frame from base 1. From a lookup of the germline V gene, CDR1 and CDR2 are LGHNA and YSLEER. V is trimmed back by 1 base and J by 10 bases, and the junction contains 10 bases that no gene match accounts for. The CDR3 regions of human TCRbeta chains were subjected to immunosequencing. On the study's bioinformatics: Repertoire TCRs were checked for matches against a reference library of SARS-CoV-2-specific TCRs that had been generated using the MIRA antigen-specificity platform. Breadth was defined as the fraction of unique TCRs that were SARS-CoV-2-associated. Depth was defined as the fraction of total T cells that were SARS-CoV-2-associated. Using the MIRA data, every spike-specific TCR was mapped to the spike region that the TCR reacted to and assigned to either a CD4 or a CD8 class. Log10-transformed breadth and depth values were compared by one-way ANOVA with Sidak's multiple comparisons tests. In TCRdb, the immuneACCESS table is reduced to in-frame sequences with V and J assigned. These tables do not hold every clone; where another copy was compared, an unresolved V gene accounts for under half, and the others remain unexplained. V and J calls and clone size come straight from that table; D and trimming were deduced from the DNA. This sample lists about 87,000 clones; 90% were detected once. The leading ten clones occupy almost 8.5% of the sample.

A word on this clone: This clone's antigen is unknown. No much larger clone is present one base from it, and per-base qualities are unavailable.

Source: peripheral blood, taken on day 0 of AZD1222 vaccination. Recombination connected TRBV4-3 to TRBJ1-4, with 9 bases aligning to TRBD1. The TCR sequence derives from an adult in good health. The encoded CDR3 is CASSQAPGQGDGKLFF. The base sequence is TGCGCCAGCAGCCAAGCACCGGGACAGGGAGACGGAAAACTGTTTTTT.